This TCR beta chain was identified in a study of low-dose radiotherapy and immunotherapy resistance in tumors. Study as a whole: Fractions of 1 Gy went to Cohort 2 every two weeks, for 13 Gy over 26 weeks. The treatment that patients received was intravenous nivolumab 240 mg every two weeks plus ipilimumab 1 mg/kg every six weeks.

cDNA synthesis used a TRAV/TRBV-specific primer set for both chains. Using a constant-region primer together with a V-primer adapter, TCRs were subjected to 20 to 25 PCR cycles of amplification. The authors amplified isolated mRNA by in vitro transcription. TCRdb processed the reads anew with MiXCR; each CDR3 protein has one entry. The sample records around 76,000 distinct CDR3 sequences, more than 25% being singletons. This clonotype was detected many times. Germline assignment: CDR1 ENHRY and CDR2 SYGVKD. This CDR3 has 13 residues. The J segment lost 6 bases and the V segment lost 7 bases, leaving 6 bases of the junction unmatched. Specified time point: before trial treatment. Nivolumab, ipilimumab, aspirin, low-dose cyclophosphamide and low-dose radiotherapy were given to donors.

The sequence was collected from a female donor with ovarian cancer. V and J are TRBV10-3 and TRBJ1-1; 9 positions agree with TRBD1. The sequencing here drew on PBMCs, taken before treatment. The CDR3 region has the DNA TGTGCCATCACGGACAGGGGAAGGTCTGAAGCTTTCTTT. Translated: CAITDRGRSEAFF.